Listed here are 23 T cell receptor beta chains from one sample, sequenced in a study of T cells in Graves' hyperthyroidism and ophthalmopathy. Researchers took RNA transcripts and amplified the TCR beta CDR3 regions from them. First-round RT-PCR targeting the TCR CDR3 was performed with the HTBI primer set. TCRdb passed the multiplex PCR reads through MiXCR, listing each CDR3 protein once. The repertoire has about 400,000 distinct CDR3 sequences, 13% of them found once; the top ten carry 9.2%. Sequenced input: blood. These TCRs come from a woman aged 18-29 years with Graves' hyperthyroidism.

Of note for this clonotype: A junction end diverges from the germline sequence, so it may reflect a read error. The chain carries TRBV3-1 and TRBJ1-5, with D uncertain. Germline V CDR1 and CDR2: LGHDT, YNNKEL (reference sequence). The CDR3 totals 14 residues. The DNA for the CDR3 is TGTGTCAGCAGCCAAGAATGGGATTTTGGGCCCCAGCATTTT. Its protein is CVSSQEWDFGPQHF.

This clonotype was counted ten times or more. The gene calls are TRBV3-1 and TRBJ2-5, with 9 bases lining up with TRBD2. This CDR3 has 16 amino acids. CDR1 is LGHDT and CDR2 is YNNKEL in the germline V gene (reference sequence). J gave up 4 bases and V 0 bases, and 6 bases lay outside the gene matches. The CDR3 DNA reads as TGTGCCAGCAGCCAAGATTCCGGGACTAGCACAGAGACCCAGTACTTC. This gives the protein CASSQDSGTSTETQYF.

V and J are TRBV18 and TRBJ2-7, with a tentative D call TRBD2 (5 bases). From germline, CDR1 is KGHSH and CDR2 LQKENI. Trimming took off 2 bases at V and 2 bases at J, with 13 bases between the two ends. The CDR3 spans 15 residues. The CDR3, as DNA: TGTGCCAGCTCACCAAACGGAGCGGACCCCTACGAGCAGTACTTC. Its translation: CASSPNGADPYEQYF.

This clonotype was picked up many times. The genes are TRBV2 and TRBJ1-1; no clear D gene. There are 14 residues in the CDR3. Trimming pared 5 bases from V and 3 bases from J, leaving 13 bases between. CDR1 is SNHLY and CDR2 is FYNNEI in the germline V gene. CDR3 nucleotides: TGTGCCAGCAGTCCTCTGGGGAGGGACACTGAAGCTTTCTTT. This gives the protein CASSPLGRDTEAFF. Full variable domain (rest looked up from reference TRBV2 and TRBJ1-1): EPEVTQTPSHQVTQMGQEVILRCVPISNHLYFYWYRQILGQKVEFLVSFYNNEISEKSEIFDDQFSVERPDGSNFTLKIRSTKLEDSAMYFCASSPLGRDTEAFFGQGTRLTVV.

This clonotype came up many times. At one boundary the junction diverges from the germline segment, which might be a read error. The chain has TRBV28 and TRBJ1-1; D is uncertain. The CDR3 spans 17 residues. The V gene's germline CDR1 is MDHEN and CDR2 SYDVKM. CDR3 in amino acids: CASSDSGLGAENTKAFF. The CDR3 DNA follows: TGTGCCAGCAGCGACTCCGGTTTAGGCGCGGAGAACACTAAAGCTTTCTTT. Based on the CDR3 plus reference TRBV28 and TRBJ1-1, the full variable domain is DVKVTQSSRYLVKRTGEKVFLECVQDMDHENMFWYRQDPGLGLRLIYFSYDVKMKEKGDIPEGYSVSREKKERFSLILESASTNQTSMYLCASSDSGLGAENTKAFFGQGTRLTVV.

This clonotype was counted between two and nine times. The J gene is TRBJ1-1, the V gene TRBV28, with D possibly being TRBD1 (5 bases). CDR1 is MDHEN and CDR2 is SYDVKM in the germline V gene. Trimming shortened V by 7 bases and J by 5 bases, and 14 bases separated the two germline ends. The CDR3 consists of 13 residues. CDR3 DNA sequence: TGTGCCAGCACTTTCGTAGGGGAGACTGAAGCTTTCTTT. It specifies CASTFVGETEAFF.

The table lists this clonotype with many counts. CDR3 sequence (DNA): TGTGCCAGCAGTCCGCCACGTAGGGCAGGATATAGCAATCAGCCCCAGCATTTT. Protein sequence: CASSPPRRAGYSNQPQHF. V usage is TRBV27 and J usage is TRBJ1-5; D uncertain. The V gene's germline CDR1 is MNHEY and CDR2 SMNVEV (reference sequence). CDR3 length equals 18 residues. Trimming left V 5 bases short and J 0 bases short, with 20 bases between.

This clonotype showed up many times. This CDR3 is CASSAGGDGYTF. In nucleotides, the CDR3 is TGTGCCAGCAGTGCGGGAGGAGATGGCTACACCTTC. V and J are TRBV28 and TRBJ1-2; D is ambiguous. This CDR3 is 12 amino acids long. V lost 5 bases and J 6 bases, leaving 10 bases between the germline ends. CDR1 is MDHEN, CDR2 SYDVKM, per germline.

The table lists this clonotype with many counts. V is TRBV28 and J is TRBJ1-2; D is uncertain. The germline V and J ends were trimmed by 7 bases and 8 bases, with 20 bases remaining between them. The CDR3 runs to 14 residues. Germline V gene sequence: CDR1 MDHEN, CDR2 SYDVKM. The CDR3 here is CASTLRAEGRGYTF. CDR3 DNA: TGTGCCAGCACTCTGAGGGCGGAGGGAAGAGGCTACACCTTC.

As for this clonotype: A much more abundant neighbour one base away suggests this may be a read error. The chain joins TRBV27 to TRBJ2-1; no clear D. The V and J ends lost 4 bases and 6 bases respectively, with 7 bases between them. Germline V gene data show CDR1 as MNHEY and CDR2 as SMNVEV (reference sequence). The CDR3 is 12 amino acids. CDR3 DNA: TGTGCCAGCAGTTCCGCCACCAATGAGCAGTTCTTC. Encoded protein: CASSSATNEQFF.

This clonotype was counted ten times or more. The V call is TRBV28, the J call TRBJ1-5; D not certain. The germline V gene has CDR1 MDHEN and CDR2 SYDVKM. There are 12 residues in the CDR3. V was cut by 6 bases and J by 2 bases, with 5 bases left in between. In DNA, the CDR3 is TGTGCCAGCAGCCCAGGCAATCAGCCCCAGCATTTT. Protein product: CASSPGNQPQHF.

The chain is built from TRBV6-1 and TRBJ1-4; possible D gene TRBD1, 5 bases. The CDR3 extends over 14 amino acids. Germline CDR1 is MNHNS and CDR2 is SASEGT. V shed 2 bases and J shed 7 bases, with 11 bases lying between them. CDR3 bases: TGTGCCAGCAGTGAACTGGGCGACAGTGAAAAACTGTTTTTT. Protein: CASSELGDSEKLFF.

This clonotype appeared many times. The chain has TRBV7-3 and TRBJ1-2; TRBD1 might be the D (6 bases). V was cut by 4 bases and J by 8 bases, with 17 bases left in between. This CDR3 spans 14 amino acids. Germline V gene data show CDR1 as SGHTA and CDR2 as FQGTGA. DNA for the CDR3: TGTGCCAGCAGCTCCCAAGGCAGGGGAAACGGCTACACCTTC. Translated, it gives CASSSQGRGNGYTF.

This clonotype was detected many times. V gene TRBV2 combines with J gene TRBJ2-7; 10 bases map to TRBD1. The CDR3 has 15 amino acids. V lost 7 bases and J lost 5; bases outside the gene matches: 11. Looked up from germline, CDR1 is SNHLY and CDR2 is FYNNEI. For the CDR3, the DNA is TGTGCCAGCACTTTTTCCCGGGACAGGGGCCACGAGCAGTACTTC. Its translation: CASTFSRDRGHEQYF.

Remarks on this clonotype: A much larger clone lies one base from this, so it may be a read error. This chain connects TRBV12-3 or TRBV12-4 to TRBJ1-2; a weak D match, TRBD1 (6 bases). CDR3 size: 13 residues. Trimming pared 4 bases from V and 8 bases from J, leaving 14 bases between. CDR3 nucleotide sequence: TGTGCCAGCAGTTCCCCTAACAGGGTAGGCTACACCTTC. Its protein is CASSSPNRVGYTF.

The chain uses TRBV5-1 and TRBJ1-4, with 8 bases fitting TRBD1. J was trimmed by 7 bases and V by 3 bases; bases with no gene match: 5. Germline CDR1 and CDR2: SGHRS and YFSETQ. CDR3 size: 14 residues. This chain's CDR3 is CASSSTGVREKLFF. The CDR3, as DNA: TGCGCCAGCAGCTCGACAGGGGTTCGTGAAAAACTGTTTTTT. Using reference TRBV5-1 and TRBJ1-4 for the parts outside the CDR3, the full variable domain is KAGVTQTPRYLIKTRGQQVTLSCSPISGHRSVSWYQQTPGQGLQFLFEYFSETQRNKGNFPGRFSGRQFSNSRSEMNVSTLELGDSALYLCASSSTGVREKLFFGSGTQLSVL.

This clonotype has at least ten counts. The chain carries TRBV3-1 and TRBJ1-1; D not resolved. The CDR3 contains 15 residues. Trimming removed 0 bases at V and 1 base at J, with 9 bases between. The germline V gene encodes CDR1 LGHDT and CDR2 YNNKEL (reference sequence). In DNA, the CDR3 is TGTGCCAGCAGCCAAGATCTGACGGAGAACACTGAAGCTTTCTTT. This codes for CASSQDLTENTEAFF.

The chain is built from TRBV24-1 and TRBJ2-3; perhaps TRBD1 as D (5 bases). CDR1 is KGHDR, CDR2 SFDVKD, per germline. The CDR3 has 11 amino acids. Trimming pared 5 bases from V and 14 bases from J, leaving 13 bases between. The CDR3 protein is CATSVAGLMYF. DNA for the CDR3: TGTGCCACCAGTGTGGCAGGGTTGATGTATTTT.

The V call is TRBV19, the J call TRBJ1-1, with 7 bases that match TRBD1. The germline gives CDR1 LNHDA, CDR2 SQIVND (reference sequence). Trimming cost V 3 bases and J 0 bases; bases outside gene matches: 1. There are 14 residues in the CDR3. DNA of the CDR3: TGTGCCAGTAGTATGGACAGGATGAACACTGAAGCTTTCTTT. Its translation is CASSMDRMNTEAFF. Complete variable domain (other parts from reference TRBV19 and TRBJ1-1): DGGITQSPKYLFRKEGQNVTLSCEQNLNHDAMYWYRQDPGQGLRLIYYSQIVNDFQKGDIAEGYSVSREKKESFPLTVTSAQKNPTAFYLCASSMDRMNTEAFFGQGTRLTVV.

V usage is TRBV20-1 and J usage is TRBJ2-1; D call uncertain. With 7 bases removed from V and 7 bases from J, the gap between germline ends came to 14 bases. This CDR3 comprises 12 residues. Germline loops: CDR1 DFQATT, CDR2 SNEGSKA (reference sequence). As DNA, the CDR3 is TGCAGTGTTGCCTCGGGCGTAAATGAGCAGTTCTTC. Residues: CSVASGVNEQFF.

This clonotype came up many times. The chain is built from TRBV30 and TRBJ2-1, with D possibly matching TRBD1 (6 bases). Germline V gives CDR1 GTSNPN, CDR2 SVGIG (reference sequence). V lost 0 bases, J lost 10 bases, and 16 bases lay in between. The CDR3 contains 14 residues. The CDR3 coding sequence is TGTGCCTGGAGTGTGACAGGTGTAACGGGGGAGCAGTTCTTC. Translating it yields CAWSVTGVTGEQFF. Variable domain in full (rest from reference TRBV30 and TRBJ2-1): SQTIHQWPATLVQPVGSPLSLECTVEGTSNPNLYWYRQAAGRGLQLLFYSVGIGQISSEVPQNLSASRPQDRQFILSSKKLLLSDSGFYLCAWSVTGVTGEQFFGPGTRLTVL.

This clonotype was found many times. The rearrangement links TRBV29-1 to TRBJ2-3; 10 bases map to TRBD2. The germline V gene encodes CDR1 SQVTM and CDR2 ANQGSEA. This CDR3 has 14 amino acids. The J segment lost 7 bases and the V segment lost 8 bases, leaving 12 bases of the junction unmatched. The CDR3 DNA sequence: TGCAGCTCCGAGGGCAGCGGGGGGGGTAATACGCAGTATTTT. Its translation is CSSEGSGGGNTQYF.

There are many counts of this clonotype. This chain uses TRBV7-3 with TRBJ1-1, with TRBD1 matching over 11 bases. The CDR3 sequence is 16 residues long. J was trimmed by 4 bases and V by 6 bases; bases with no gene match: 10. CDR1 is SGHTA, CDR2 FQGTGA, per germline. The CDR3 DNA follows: TGTGCCAGCAGGTCAGGACAGGGGGCCTTGGGCACTGAAGCTTTCTTT. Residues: CASRSGQGALGTEAFF.